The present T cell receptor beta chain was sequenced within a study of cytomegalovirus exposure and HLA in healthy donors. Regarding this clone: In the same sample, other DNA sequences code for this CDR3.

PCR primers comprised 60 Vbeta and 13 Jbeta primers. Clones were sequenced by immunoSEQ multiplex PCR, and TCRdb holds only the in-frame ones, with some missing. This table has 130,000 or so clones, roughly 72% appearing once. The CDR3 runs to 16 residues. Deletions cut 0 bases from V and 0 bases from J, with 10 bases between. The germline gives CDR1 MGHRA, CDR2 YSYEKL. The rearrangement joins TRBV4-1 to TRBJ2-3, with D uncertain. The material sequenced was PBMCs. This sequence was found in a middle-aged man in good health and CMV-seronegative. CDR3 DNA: TGCGCCAGCAGCCAAGAGGGCAGCTCTAGCACAGATACGCAGTATTTT. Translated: CASSQEGSSSTDTQYF.